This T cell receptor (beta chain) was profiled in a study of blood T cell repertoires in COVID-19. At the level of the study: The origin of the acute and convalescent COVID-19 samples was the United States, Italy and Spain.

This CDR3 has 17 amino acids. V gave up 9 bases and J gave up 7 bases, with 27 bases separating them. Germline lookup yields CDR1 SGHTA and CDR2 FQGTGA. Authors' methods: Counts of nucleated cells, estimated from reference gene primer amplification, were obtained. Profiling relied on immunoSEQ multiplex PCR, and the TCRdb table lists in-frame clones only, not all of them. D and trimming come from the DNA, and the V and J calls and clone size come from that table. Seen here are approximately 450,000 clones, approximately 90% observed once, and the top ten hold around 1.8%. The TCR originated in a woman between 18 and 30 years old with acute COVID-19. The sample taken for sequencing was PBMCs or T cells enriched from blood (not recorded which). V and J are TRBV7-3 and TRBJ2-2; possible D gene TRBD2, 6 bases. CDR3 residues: CARDSRGPGLRGGELFF. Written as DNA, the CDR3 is TGTGCCAGAGACAGCCGAGGACCGGGACTGCGGGGCGGGGAGCTGTTTTTT.